This T cell receptor beta chain is drawn from a study of technical replicates of blood from a few donors. The table came from immunoSEQ multiplex PCR; TCRdb's copy has only in-frame clones and leaves some out. This sample has roughly 76,000 clones; approximately 83% occur once, and the top ten carry approximately 4.6%. V shed 5 bases and J shed 9 bases, with 11 bases lying between them. Germline V lookup: CDR1 DFQATT, CDR2 SNEGSKA (reference sequence). CDR3 length: 11 residues. The chain employs TRBV20-1 and TRBJ2-4; the D is unclear. This TCR derives from a human donor in good health. Some clones in this sample may be carry-over from other donors' samples. The specimen was PBMCs. The DNA for the CDR3 is TGCAGTGCTGTCAACAGTGGCATTCAGTACTTC. Protein sequence: CSAVNSGIQYF.